The following is a TCR beta chain sequence with its context. Deletions cut 11 bases from V and 0 bases from J, with 21 bases between. CDR3 length: 16 amino acids. Germline values: CDR1 WNHNN, CDR2 SYGVQD (reference sequence). Assay used: immunoSEQ multiplex PCR; TCRdb lists only in-frame clones, some missing. The sample contains fewer than 200,000 clones, approximately 86% of which appear only once. The data were taken from a study of blood T cell repertoires in COVID-19. Overall study: Samples came from the United States, Italy and Spain, spanning acute and convalescent COVID-19. The analysed material was cDNA or gDNA that came from T cells, B-cell-depleted T cells, or PBMCs.

Material for sequencing was peripheral blood. The rearrangement joins TRBV10-1 to TRBJ2-3; D remains ambiguous. The source is a woman aged 55-69 years who had recovered from COVID-19. The CDR3 region has the DNA TGCGCCGGCGACGTTGTGGTAGCAGCTAGCACAGATACGCAGTATTTT. Translating it yields CAGDVVVAASTDTQYF.